This T cell receptor (beta chain) was observed in a study of tumor-infiltrating lymphocytes in primary liver carcinoma. Findings and caveats of the study: Present in all five tumor regions were only about 8-25% of the top clones.

Total RNA amounting to 500 ng was the source from which TCR beta cDNA was made with a constant-region primer. It was through three nested multiplex PCR rounds of slightly modified ARM-PCR that TCR beta libraries arose. The two initial PCR rounds, ten to eleven cycles each, used TRBV1-TRBV30 forward and C-beta reverse primers. One entry per CDR3 protein results from TCRdb running MiXCR on the multiplex PCR reads. Seen here are roughly 100,000 distinct CDR3 sequences, around two thirds observed once, and the top ten hold over 9%. A remark on this clonotype: Its target is unknown.

Co-extraction of RNA and DNA was performed on about 20-32 mg of unsorted bulk tissue. Viable tumor cells exceeded 90% in all tumor samples. Germline lookup yields CDR1 MDHEN and CDR2 SYDVKM. The CDR3 loop spans 14 amino acids. Trimming stripped 1 base from V and 0 bases from J, with 6 bases between. Input material: liver tumor tissue from sampling region 5. The subset denotes: tumor region T5, tumor centre. The receptor was derived from a woman aged 55-75 years with primary liver carcinoma and hepatitis B virus infection. The V call is TRBV28, the J call TRBJ2-5; D uncertain. CDR3 nucleotide sequence: TGTGCCAGCAGTTTATTGGGCTACCAAGAGACCCAGTACTTC. Amino acid sequence: CASSLLGYQETQYF. Drawing the rest from reference TRBV28 and TRBJ2-5, the complete variable domain is DVKVTQSSRYLVKRTGEKVFLECVQDMDHENMFWYRQDPGLGLRLIYFSYDVKMKEKGDIPEGYSVSREKKERFSLILESASTNQTSMYLCASSLLGYQETQYFGPGTRLLVL.